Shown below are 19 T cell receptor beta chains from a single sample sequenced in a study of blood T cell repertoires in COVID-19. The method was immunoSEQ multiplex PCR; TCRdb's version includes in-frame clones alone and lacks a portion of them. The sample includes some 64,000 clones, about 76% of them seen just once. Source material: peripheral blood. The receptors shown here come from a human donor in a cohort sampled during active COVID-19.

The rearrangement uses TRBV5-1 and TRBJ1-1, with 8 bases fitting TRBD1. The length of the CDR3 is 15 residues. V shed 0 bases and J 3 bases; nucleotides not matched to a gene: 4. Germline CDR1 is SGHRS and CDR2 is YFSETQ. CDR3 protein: CASSLGQGWDTEAFF. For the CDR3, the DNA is TGCGCCAGCAGCTTGGGACAGGGGTGGGACACTGAAGCTTTCTTT. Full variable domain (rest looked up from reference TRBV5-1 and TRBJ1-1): KAGVTQTPRYLIKTRGQQVTLSCSPISGHRSVSWYQQTPGQGLQFLFEYFSETQRNKGNFPGRFSGRQFSNSRSEMNVSTLELGDSALYLCASSLGQGWDTEAFFGQGTRLTVV.

DNA of the CDR3: TGTGCCAGCGGCAGGGGGCGCACAGATACGCAGTATTTT. This gives the protein CASGRGRTDTQYF. The chain employs TRBV7-9 and TRBJ2-3; the match to TRBD1 covers 8 bases. Trimming took 8 bases from V and 1 from J; bases not matched to a gene: 2. The CDR3 extends over 13 amino acids. Germline loops: CDR1 SEHNR, CDR2 FQNEAQ (reference sequence).

This CDR3 reads CASSFQQDSLRLHF. The CDR3 DNA follows: TGCGCCAGCAGTTTCCAACAGGACAGCTTGCGACTCCACTTT. The chain employs TRBV5-1 and TRBJ1-6; perhaps TRBD1 as D (6 bases). Germline CDR1 is SGHRS and CDR2 is YFSETQ. The CDR3 is 14 amino acids. The ends were cut back, 5 bases at V and 16 bases at J, with 22 bases in the middle.

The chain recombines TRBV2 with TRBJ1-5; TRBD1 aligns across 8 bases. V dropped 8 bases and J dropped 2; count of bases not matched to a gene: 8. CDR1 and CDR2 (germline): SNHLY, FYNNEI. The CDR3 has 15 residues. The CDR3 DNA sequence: TGTGCCAGCCGAGCGGACAGGGTCGGCAATCAGCCCCAGCATTTT. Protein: CASRADRVGNQPQHF.

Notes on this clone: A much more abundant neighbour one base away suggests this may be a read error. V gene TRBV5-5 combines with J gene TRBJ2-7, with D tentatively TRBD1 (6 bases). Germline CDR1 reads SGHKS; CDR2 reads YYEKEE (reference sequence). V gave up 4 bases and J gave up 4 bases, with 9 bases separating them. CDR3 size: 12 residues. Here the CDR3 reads CASSKQGYEQYF. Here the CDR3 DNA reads TGTGCCAGCAGCAAACAGGGTTACGAGCAGTACTTC.

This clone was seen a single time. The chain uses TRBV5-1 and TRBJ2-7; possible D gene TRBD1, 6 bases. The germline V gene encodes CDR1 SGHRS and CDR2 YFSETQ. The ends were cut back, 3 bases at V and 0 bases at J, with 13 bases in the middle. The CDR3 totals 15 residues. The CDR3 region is CASSSGTHNSYEQYF. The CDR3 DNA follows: TGCGCCAGCAGCTCCGGGACACATAACTCCTACGAGCAGTACTTC.

CDR3 protein: CASSAGTGNYEQYF. As DNA, the CDR3 is TGTGCCAGCAGCGCCGGGACAGGGAACTACGAGCAGTACTTC. The chain combines TRBV2 with TRBJ2-7, with 9 bases aligning to TRBD1. J was trimmed by 3 bases and V by 6 bases; bases with no gene match: 6. The CDR3 runs to 14 residues. Germline-derived CDR1 and CDR2 are SNHLY and FYNNEI.

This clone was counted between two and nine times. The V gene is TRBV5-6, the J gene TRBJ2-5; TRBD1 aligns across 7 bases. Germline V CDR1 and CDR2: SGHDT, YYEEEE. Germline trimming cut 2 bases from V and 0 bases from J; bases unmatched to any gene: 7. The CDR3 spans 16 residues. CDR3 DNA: TGTGCCAGCAGCTTCCGGGGACAGAAGTACCAAGAGACCCAGTACTTC. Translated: CASSFRGQKYQETQYF.

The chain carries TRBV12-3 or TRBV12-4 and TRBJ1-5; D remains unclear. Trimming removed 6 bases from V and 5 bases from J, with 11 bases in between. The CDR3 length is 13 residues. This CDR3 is CASSRGDYQPQHF. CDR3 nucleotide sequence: TGTGCCAGCAGCCGCGGAGATTATCAGCCCCAGCATTTT.

CDR3 amino acids: CAWSVGRAAGELFF. The CDR3, as DNA: TGTGCCTGGAGTGTTGGCAGGGCAGCCGGGGAGCTGTTTTTT. This chain uses TRBV30 with TRBJ2-2; D perhaps matches TRBD1 (5 bases). The CDR3 has 14 residues. Germline CDR1 is GTSNPN and CDR2 is SVGIG (reference sequence). Deletions cut 0 bases from V and 6 bases from J, with 11 bases between.

The CDR3 spells CASSQAAGNEQFF. The CDR3 coding sequence is TGTGCCAGCAGCCAGGCGGCCGGCAATGAGCAGTTCTTC. The rearrangement uses TRBV3-1 (or the pseudogene TRBV3-2) and TRBJ2-1; D unclear. The germline gives CDR1 LGHDT, CDR2 YNNKEL (reference sequence). With 3 bases removed from V and 6 bases from J, the gap between germline ends came to 9 bases. The CDR3 length is 13 residues.

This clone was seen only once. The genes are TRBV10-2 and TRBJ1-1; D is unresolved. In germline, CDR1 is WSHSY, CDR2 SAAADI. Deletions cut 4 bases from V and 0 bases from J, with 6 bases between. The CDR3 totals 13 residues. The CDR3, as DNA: TGCGCCAGCAGTGGAGCCATGAACACTGAAGCTTTCTTT. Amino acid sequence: CASSGAMNTEAFF.

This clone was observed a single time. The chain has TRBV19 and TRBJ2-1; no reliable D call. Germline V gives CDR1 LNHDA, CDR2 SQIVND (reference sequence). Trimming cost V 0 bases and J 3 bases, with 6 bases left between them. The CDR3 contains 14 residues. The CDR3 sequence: CASSIDRYYNEQFF. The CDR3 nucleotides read TGTGCCAGTAGTATAGATCGGTACTACAATGAGCAGTTCTTC.

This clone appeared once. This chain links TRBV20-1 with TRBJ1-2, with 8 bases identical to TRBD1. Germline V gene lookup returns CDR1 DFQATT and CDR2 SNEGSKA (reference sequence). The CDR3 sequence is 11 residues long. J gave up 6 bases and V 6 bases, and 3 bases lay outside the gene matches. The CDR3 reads CSAVTGDGYTF. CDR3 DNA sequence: TGCAGTGCAGTGACAGGGGATGGCTACACCTTC.

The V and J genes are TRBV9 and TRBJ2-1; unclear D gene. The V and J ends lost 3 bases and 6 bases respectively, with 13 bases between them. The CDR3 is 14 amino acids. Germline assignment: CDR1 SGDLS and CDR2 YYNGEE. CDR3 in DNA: TGTGCCAGCAGCGAGGATGGAGCGAGCAATGAGCAGTTCTTC. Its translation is CASSEDGASNEQFF.

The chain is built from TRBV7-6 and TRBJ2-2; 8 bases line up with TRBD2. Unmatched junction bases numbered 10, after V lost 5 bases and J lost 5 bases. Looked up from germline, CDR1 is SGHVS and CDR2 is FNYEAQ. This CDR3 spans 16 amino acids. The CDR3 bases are TGTGCCAGCAGCCCCAATCGGGGGGGCGGAACCGGGGAGCTGTTTTTT. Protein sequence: CASSPNRGGGTGELFF.

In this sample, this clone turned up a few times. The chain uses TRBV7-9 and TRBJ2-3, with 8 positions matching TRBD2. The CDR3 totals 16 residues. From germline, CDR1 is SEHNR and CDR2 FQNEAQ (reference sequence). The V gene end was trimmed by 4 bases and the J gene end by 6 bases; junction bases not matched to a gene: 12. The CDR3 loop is CASSSGTRGGLDTQYF. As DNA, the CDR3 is TGTGCCAGCAGCTCGGGGACTAGAGGGGGTCTTGATACGCAGTATTTT. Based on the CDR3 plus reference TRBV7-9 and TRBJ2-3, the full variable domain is DTGVSQNPRHKITKRGQNVTFRCDPISEHNRLYWYRQTLGQGPEFLTYFQNEAQLEKSRLLSDRFSAERPKGSFSTLEIQRTEQGDSAMYLCASSSGTRGGLDTQYFGPGTRLTVL.

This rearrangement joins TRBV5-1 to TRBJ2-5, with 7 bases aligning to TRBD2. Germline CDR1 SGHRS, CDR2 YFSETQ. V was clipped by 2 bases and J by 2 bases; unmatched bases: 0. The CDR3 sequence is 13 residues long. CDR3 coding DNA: TGCGCCAGCAGCTTCGGGGGGCAAGAGACCCAGTACTTC. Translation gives CASSFGGQETQYF.

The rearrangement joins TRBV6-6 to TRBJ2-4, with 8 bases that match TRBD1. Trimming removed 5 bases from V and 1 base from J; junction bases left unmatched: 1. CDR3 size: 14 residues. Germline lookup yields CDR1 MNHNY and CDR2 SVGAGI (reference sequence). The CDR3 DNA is TGTGCCAGCAGTCAGGGGGCGGCCAAAAACATTCAGTACTTC. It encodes CASSQGAAKNIQYF.